The 3 T cell receptor beta chains below were found in one sample sequenced in a study of response to subunit inactivated influenza vaccine. TCRdb re-called the RT-PCR reads with MiXCR, one entry per CDR3 protein. The sample holds about 830,000 distinct CDR3 sequences, around a sixth seen once. The sample was PBMCs from blood, taken about 5 days after vaccination. These receptors came from a man in his fifties who received an inactivated influenza vaccine.

V usage is TRBV2 and J usage is TRBJ2-2; the D gene could be TRBD1 or TRBD2 (6 bases each). The CDR3 spans 16 residues. Trimming pared 7 bases from V and 5 bases from J, leaving 20 bases between. CDR1 and CDR2 from the germline V gene are SNHLY and FYNNEI. CDR3 sequence reads: CASTPRGTVETGELFF. CDR3 nucleotide sequence: TGTGCCAGCACCCCGAGGGGGACTGTCGAAACCGGGGAGCTGTTTTTT. Combining the CDR3 with reference TRBV2 and TRBJ2-2 gives the whole variable domain EPEVTQTPSHQVTQMGQEVILRCVPISNHLYFYWYRQILGQKVEFLVSFYNNEISEKSEIFDDQFSVERPDGSNFTLKIRSTKLEDSAMYFCASTPRGTVETGELFFGEGSRLTVL.

The V call is TRBV13, the J call TRBJ2-3; D may match TRBD1 or TRBD2 (5 bases each). The germline CDR1 and CDR2 sequences are PRHDT and FYEKMQ (reference sequence). The CDR3 has 16 amino acids. Trimming took 5 bases from V and 0 from J, leaving 15 bases between them. The CDR3 DNA sequence: TGTGCCAGCAGCCCAGCTGGGTGGGGGAGCACAGATACGCAGTATTTT. This sequence encodes CASSPAGWGSTDTQYF.

The V and J genes are TRBV20-1 and TRBJ2-1; TRBD1 agrees at 9 bases. The trim removed 3 bases at V and 8 bases at J, leaving 8 bases unmatched. The germline V gene encodes CDR1 DFQATT and CDR2 SNEGSKA (reference sequence). CDR3 length: 14 amino acids. CDR3 loop: CSARAQGARDEQFF. Here the CDR3 DNA reads TGCAGTGCTAGGGCACAGGGGGCTCGGGATGAGCAGTTCTTC.